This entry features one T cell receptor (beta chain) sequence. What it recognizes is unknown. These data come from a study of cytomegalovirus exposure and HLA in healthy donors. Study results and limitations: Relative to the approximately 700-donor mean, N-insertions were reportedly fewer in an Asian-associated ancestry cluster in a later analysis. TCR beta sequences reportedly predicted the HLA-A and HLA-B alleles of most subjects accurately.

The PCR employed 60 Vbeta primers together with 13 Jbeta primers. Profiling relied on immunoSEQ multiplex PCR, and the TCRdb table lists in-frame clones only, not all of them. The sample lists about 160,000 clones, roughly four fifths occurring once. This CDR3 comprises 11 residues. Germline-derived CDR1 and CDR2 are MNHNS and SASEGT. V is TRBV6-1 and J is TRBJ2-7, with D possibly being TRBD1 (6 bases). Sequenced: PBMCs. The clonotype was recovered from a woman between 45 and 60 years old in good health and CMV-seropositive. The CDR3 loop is CATGFANEQYF. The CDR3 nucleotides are TGTGCTACAGGGTTTGCCAACGAGCAGTACTTC.